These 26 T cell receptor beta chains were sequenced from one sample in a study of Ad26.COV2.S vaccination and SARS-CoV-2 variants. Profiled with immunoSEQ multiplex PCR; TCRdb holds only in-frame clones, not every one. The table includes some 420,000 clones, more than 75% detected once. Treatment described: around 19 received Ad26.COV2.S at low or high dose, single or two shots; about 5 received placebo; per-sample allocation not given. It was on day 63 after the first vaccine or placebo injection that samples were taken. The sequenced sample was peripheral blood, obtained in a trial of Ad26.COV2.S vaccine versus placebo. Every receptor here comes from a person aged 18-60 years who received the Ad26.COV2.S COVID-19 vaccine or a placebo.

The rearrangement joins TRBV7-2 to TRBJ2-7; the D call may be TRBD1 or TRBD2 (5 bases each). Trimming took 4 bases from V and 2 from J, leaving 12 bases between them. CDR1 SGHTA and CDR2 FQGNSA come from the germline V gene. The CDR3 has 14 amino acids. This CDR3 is CASSSGPETYEQYF. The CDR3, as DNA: TGTGCCAGCAGCTCGGGACCAGAAACCTACGAGCAGTACTTC.

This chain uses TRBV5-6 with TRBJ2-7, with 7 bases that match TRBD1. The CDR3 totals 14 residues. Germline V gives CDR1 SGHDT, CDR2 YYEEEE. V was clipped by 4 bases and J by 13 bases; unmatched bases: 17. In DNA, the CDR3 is TGTGCCAGCAGCAACCGGGACAGACGACTTACCCTCTACTTC. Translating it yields CASSNRDRRLTLYF.

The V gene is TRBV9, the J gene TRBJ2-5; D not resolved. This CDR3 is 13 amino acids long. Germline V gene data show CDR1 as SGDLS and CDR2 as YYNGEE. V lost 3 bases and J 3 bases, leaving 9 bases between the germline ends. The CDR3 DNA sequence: TGTGCCAGCAGCGGCGCAGGTAAAGAGACCCAGTACTTC. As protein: CASSGAGKETQYF.

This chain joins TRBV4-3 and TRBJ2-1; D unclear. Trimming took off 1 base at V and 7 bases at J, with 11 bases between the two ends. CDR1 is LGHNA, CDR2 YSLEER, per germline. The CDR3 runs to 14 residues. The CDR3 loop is CASSQVVGANEQFF. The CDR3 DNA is TGCGCCAGCAGCCAAGTTGTGGGTGCTAATGAGCAGTTCTTC.

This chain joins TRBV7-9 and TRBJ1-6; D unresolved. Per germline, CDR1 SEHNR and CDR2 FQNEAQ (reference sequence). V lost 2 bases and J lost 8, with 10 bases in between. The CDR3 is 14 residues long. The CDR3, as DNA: TGTGCCAGCAGCTTAAACACCTTTGATTCACCCCTCCACTTT. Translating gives CASSLNTFDSPLHF.

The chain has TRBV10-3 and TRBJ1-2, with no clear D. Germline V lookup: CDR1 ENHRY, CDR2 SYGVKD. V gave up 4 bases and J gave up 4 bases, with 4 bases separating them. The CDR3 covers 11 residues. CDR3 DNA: TGTGCCATCAGTGCAGCCTATGGCTACACCTTC. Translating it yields CAISAAYGYTF.

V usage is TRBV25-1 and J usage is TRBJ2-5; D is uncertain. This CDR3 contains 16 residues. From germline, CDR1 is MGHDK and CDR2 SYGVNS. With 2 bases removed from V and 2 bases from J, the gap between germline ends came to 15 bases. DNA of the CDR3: TGTGCCAGCAGTGAAGGAGTTACACACCCGCAAGAGACCCAGTACTTC. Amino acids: CASSEGVTHPQETQYF.

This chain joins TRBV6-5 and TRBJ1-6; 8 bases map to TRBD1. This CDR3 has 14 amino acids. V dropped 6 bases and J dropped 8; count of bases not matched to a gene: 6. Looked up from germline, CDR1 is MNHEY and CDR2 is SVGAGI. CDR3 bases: TGTGCCAGCAGCGCCGTGGACAGGGATTCACCCCTCCACTTT. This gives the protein CASSAVDRDSPLHF.

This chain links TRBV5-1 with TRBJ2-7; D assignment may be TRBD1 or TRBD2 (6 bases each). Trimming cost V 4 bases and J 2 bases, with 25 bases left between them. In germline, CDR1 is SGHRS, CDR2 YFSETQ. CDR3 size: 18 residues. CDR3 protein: CASSPGEVQGPKTYEQYF. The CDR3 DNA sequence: TGCGCCAGCAGCCCGGGGGAAGTACAGGGCCCCAAGACCTACGAGCAGTACTTC.

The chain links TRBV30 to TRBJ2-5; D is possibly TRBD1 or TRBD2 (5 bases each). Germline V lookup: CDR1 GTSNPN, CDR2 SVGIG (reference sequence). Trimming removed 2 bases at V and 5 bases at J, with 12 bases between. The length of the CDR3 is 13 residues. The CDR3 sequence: CAWSSTGPETQYF. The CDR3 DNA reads TGTGCCTGGAGTTCCACGGGGCCGGAGACCCAGTACTTC.

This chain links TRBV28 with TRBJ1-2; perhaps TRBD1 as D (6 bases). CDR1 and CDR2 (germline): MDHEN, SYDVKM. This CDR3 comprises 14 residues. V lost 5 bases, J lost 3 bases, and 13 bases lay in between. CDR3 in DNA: TGTGCCAGCAGTGCAGGGGCGGCTTACTATGGCTACACCTTC. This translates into CASSAGAAYYGYTF.

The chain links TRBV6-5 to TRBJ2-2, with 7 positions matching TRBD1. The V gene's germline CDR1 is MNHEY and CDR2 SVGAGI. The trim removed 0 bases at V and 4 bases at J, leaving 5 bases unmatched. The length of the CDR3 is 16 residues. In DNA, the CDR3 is TGTGCCAGCAGTTACTCATGGGGACAGATCACCGGGGAGCTGTTTTTT. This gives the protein CASSYSWGQITGELFF.

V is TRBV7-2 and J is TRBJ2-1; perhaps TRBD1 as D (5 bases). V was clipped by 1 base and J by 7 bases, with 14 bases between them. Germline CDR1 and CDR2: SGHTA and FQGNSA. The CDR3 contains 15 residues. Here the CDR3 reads CASSLEGDLVNEQFF. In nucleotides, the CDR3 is TGTGCCAGCAGCTTAGAAGGGGATTTGGTGAATGAGCAGTTCTTC.

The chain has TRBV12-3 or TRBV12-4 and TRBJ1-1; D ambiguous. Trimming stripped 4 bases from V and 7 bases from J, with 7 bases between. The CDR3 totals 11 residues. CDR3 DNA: TGTGCCAGCAGTTCGGACGGTGAAGCTTTCTTT. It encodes CASSSDGEAFF.

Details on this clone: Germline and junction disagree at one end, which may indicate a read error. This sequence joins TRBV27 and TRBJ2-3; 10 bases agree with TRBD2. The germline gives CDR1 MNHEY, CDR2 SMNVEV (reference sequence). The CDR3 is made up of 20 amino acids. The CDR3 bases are TGTGCCAGCAGCTTATCCCTTTTGTCTAGCGGGGGTACAAGCACAGATACGCAGTATTTT. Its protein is CASSLSLLSSGGTSTDTQYF.

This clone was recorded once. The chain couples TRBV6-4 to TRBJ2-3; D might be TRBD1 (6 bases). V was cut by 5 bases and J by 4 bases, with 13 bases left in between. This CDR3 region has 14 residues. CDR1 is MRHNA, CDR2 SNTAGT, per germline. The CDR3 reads CASSPDRLADTQYF. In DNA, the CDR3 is TGTGCCAGCAGTCCCGACAGGCTTGCAGATACGCAGTATTTT.

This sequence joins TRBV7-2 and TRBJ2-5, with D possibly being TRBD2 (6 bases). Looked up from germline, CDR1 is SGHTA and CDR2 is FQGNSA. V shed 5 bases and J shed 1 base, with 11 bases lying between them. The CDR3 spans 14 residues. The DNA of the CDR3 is TGTGCCAGCAGCATCGGGGGATCCCAAGAGACCCAGTACTTC. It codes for CASSIGGSQETQYF.

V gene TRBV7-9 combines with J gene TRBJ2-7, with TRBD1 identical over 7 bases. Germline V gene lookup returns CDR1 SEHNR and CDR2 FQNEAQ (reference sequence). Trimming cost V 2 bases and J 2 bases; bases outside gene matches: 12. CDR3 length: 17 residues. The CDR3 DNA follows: TGTGCCAGCAGCTTAATCCGTCGAGGACAGGCCGCCTACGAGCAGTACTTC. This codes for CASSLIRRGQAAYEQYF. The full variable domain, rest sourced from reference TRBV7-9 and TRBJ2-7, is DTGVSQNPRHKITKRGQNVTFRCDPISEHNRLYWYRQTLGQGPEFLTYFQNEAQLEKSRLLSDRFSAERPKGSFSTLEIQRTEQGDSAMYLCASSLIRRGQAAYEQYFGPGTRLTVT.

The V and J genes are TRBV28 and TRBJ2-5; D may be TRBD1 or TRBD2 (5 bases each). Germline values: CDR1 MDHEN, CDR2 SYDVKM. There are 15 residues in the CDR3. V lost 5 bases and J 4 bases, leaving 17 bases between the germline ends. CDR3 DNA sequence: TGTGCCAGCAGTCCCCCCCAGGGTGGGGGAGAGACCCAGTACTTC. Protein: CASSPPQGGGETQYF.

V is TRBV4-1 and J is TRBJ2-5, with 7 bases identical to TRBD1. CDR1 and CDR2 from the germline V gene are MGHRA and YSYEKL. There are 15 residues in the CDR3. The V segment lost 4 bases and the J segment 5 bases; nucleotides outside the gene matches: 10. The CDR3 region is CASSPGTVILETQYF. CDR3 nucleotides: TGCGCCAGCAGCCCCGGGACAGTAATACTCGAGACCCAGTACTTC.

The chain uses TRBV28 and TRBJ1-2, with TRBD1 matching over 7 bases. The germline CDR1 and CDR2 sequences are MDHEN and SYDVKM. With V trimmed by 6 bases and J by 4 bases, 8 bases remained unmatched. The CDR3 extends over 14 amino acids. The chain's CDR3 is CASSLGGLSYGYTF. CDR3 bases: TGTGCCAGCAGCCTAGGGGGCTTAAGCTATGGCTACACCTTC.

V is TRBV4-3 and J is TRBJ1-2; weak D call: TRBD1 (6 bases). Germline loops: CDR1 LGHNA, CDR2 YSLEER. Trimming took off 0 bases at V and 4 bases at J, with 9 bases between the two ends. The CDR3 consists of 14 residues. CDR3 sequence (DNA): TGCGCCAGCAGCCAAGAATGGGGGCCCTATGGCTACACCTTC. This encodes CASSQEWGPYGYTF.

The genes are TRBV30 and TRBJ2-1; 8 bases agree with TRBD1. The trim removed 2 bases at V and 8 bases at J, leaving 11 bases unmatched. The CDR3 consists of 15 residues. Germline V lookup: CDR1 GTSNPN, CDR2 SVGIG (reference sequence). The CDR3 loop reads CAWSLGQGNYDEQFF. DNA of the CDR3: TGTGCCTGGAGTCTAGGACAGGGAAATTATGATGAGCAGTTCTTC. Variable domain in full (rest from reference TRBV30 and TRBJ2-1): SQTIHQWPATLVQPVGSPLSLECTVEGTSNPNLYWYRQAAGRGLQLLFYSVGIGQISSEVPQNLSASRPQDRQFILSSKKLLLSDSGFYLCAWSLGQGNYDEQFFGPGTRLTVL.

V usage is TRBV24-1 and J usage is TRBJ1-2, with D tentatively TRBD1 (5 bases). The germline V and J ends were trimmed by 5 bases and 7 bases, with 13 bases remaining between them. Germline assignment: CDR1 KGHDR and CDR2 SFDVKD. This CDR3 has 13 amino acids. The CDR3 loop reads CATSAIAGGGYTF. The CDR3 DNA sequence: TGTGCCACCAGTGCCATTGCGGGGGGTGGCTACACCTTC.

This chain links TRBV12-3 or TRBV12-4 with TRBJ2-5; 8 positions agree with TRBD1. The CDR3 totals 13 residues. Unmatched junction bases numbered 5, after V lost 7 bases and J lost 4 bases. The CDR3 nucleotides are TGTGCCAGCACTGACAGGGGAGTAGAGACCCAGTACTTC. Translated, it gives CASTDRGVETQYF.

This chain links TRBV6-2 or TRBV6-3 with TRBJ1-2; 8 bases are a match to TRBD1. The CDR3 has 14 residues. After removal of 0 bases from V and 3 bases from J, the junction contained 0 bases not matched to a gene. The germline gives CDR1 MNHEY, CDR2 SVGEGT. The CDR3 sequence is CASSYSTGDYGYTF. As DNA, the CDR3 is TGTGCCAGCAGTTACTCGACAGGGGACTATGGCTACACCTTC.